The sample holds one count of the clone carrying this TCR beta chain. This may be a read error: a much more frequent sequence differs by one nucleotide. These data are taken from a study of T cells in Graves' hyperthyroidism and ophthalmopathy. Used for diagnoses were clinical symptoms, serum thyroxine and TRAb, thyroid ultrasound and orbital computed tomography. Germline loops: CDR1 SNHLY, CDR2 FYNNEI. CDR3 size: 15 residues. TCR beta CDR3 regions were amplified from RNA transcripts. The HTBI primer set drove a first-round RT-PCR of the TCR CDR3. TCRdb reanalysed the multiplex PCR reads using MiXCR and keeps one entry per CDR3 protein. The sample carries roughly 570,000 distinct CDR3 sequences, about half recorded once.

Specimen: peripheral blood or thyroid tissue (not recorded which). The rearrangement joins TRBV2 to TRBJ2-5, with TRBD2 identical over 11 bases. This clonotype originated in a woman between 18 and 30 years old with Graves' hyperthyroidism. DNA for the CDR3: TGTGCCAGCAGCCGCGGGACTAGCGGTGAAGAGATCCAGTACTTC. Encoded protein: CASSRGTSGEEIQYF.